This T cell receptor (beta chain) was recorded in a study of cytomegalovirus exposure and HLA in healthy donors. Points from the study as a whole: Earlier analysis found most TCR beta V segments productive about 90% or about 30% of the time.

Details on this clone: Its target is unknown.

The CDR3 runs 14 residues. CDR1 and CDR2 (germline): SGHDT, YYEEEE. Trimming cost V 8 bases and J 1 base; bases outside gene matches: 5. Nominal health characterized the donors when sampled, though unrecorded immune exposures were likely. The PCR used 60 Vbeta and 13 Jbeta primers. Data came from immunoSEQ multiplex PCR; TCRdb stores just in-frame clones and leaves some out. The table includes 200,000 to 250,000 clones, around 89% detected once. Sample: PBMCs. This receptor was obtained from a woman aged 18-30 years in good health and CMV-seronegative. The J gene is TRBJ2-1, the V gene TRBV5-6; 8 nucleotides line up with TRBD2. The CDR3 DNA is TGTGCCAGTCAGCGGGAGTGGTCCTACAATGAGCAGTTCTTC. This encodes CASQREWSYNEQFF.